This section outlines one TCR beta chain sequence together with its context. These data originate in a study of T cell changes during pregnancy in multiple sclerosis. CDR1 is ENHRY and CDR2 is SYGVKD in the germline V gene. CDR3 length equals 11 residues. The ends were cut back, 10 bases at V and 7 bases at J, with 13 bases in the middle. Sequencing used immunoSEQ multiplex PCR; TCRdb keeps in-frame clones, though not all of them. Here the sample spans about 60,000 clones, 90% being singletons. The TCR comes from a female donor in good health, enrolled as a control in a pregnancy study. The V and J genes are TRBV10-3 and TRBJ1-1, with D perhaps TRBD1 (6 bases). The sequences come from peripheral blood, collected in the second trimester of pregnancy. The CDR3 protein is CASGGLGEAFF. In DNA, the CDR3 is TGTGCCAGCGGGGGGCTGGGTGAAGCTTTCTTT.